The present entry profiles one T cell receptor (beta chain) with its context. The sample holds a few counts of this clone. The clone's antigen remains unknown. The input lacks base qualities; no much larger clone sits a single base away. The data originate from a study of beta chain features in type 1 diabetes (dated by TCRdb to the late 2010s). About the full investigation: Mean age, gender distribution, total cell number and subset yield did not differ between patients and healthy donors. A total of around 110,000,000 sorted cells were examined across all samples, and RNA yield correlated strongly with the number of cells per subset. In the study, recently diagnosed type 1 diabetes patients and matched healthy donors were compared on the TCRB repertoires of their sorted circulating CD4+ T cell subsets. Regulatory and stem cell-like memory subsets were obtained from only 8 patients and roughly eight healthy donors, while naive and central memory subsets were obtained from all 30 or so donors.

Taken from cysteine to phenylalanine, the CDR3 has 16 residues. Kept here is only the CDR3 DNA, which spans 48 bases and is read in frame from base 1. Looking up the germline V gene yields CDR1 MGHRA and CDR2 YSYEKL. Trimming leaves V shorter by 4 bases and J shorter by 11 bases, with the junction holding 16 bases beyond the gene matches. The entire isolated RNA was reverse transcribed using the High Capacity cDNA Reverse Transcription Kit, and thus expressed TCRB transcripts were sequenced. Naive, central memory and regulatory T cell samples underwent deep immunoSEQ sequencing, averaging around 4 million total reads per sample. After sorted cells were lysed in RLT buffer, RNA was extracted with DNase-treated RNeasy Micro or Mini kits, with the choice depending on cell number. Each cell subset was processed separately to prevent cross-contamination, with patient and healthy donor samples processed together. The immunoSEQ multiplex PCR was used to amplify TCRB sequences from cDNA, yielding 87-bp fragments that span the CDR3 region. Sequencing of the amplicons was done on the Illumina HiSeq platform. On the authors' methods: Synthetic template baselines were used to correct PCR bias computationally, reads within Hamming distance 2 were collapsed together, and singletons that could not be merged were discarded. Reads were aligned against IMGT to assign V, D and J genes, CDR3 length and insertions or deletions at six rearrangement sites. Within each subset, clonotype counts were normalized to sorted cell number, after which true diversity and Gini coefficients were computed with the tcR R package. The overlap coefficient, calculated on TCRB nucleotide sequences, was used to measure repertoire sharing. TCRdb holds this immuneACCESS table with in-frame rearrangements only. Some clones are missing; in checked studies, unresolved V genes explain under half, and the rest has no known cause. V and J calls and clone size are given by that table; D and trimming were obtained from the DNA. This sample comprises around 150,000 clones, approximately 9% of them detected only once. Together, the top ten hold around 0.5% of the sample.

The paper as a whole reports these results and caveats: Naive, central memory and regulatory TCRB repertoires appeared more similar among patients than among healthy donors. Only small numbers of individuals were included in the HLA sub-analyses, which left unresolved whether HLA type had any influence on TCRB rearrangement. At VDJ recombination sites, patients with type 1 diabetes made fewer insertions and deleted more nucleotides, a pattern implying thymic rearrangement abnormalities. PCR may preferentially amplify shorter templates, but because patient and control samples were amplified and corrected together, any resulting skew would affect both groups equally. Type 1 diabetes patients showed a moderate but significant shortening of TCRB CDR3 length in all four CD4+ subsets. Because cDNA was sequenced instead of genomic DNA, activated cells with high expression could be over-represented, although the groups did not differ in activation or CD3 levels.

A single peripheral blood draw of around 0.11 L on average was collected from each donor into heparinised tubes. Using a panel that included CD45RO, CCR7, CD25, CD127, CD95 and CD27, naive, central memory, regulatory and stem cell-like memory CD4+ T cells were sorted on a BD FACSAria II. Every sorted population had a purity above 95%. PBMCs were isolated right away by Lymphoprep density gradient centrifugation and were stained directly, without culture. Samples were stained and sorted in pairs, with one healthy donor and one patient per experiment, so that batch effects were minimized. The sample taken for sequencing was central memory CD4+ T cells from blood. The chain uses TRBV4-1 and TRBJ1-4, and TRBD1 aligns with 7 junction nucleotides. The receptor's source is a woman aged 18-29 years with type 1 diabetes. The CDR3 sequence is CASSLRTGSPDGKLFF. The bases are TGCGCCAGCAGCCTTAGGACAGGATCTCCAGACGGGAAACTGTTTTTT.